This T cell receptor beta chain was identified during a study of CXCR3-negative and CXCR3-positive naive CD8 T cells. Study-level results: Greater hydrophobicity was found in TRB CDR3s of CXCR3-positive naive cells than of CXCR3-negative naive cells. Naive CXCR3-negative cells resembled naive CXCR3-positive cells in TRBV-TRBJ usage; memory cells differed.

The TRB libraries of cDNA were built by UMI-labeled 5' RACE. TCRdb reprocessed the 5' RACE reads and stores each CDR3 protein as one record, lacking DNA. The table for this sample gives about 89,000 distinct CDR3 sequences. Definition of naive CD8+ T cells rested on a CD45RO-CCR7+CD27+CD95- profile. Germline CDR1 SQVTM, CDR2 ANQGSEA. The CDR3 loop spans 12 amino acids. Points on this clonotype: As yet, its antigen is unknown.

This rearrangement joins TRBV29-1 to TRBJ1-1. The material sequenced was naive CXCR3+ CD8+ T cells from blood. Described subset: CD45RO-CCR7+CD27+CD95- naive CD8+ T cells expressing CXCR3 (TNR3+). This TCR came from a human donor in good health. Some clones in this sample may be carry-over from other donors' samples. CDR3 residues: CSVWTVNTEAFF.